Following are 32 T cell receptor beta chains from one sample sequenced in a study of blood T cell repertoires in COVID-19. Measured with immunoSEQ multiplex PCR; TCRdb has only the in-frame clones, and not every one. The sample consists of 400,000 to 500,000 clones, roughly 90% of them appearing once. The sample was PBMCs or T cells enriched from blood (not recorded which). These TCRs come from a woman in her thirties or forties who had recovered from COVID-19.

The chain joins TRBV29-1 to TRBJ2-5; TRBD1 agrees at 9 bases. This CDR3 region has 14 residues. With 7 bases clipped from V and 5 bases from J, the junction kept 11 bases outside the gene matches. Germline-derived CDR1 and CDR2 are SQVTM and ANQGSEA. CDR3 in amino acids: CSADLDRGGETQYF. The CDR3 bases are TGCAGCGCCGACTTGGACAGGGGAGGGGAGACCCAGTACTTC.

This chain connects TRBV29-1 to TRBJ1-1; D not certain. Germline CDR1 SQVTM, CDR2 ANQGSEA. V shed 0 bases and J shed 7 bases, with 9 bases lying between them. The CDR3 totals 12 residues. The CDR3 DNA reads TGCAGCGTTGAAGAAATGTCGGGTGAAGCTTTCTTT. Translated: CSVEEMSGEAFF.

The chain couples TRBV30 to TRBJ2-3, with D possibly TRBD2 on 6 matching bases. Germline CDR1 reads GTSNPN; CDR2 reads SVGIG (reference sequence). CDR3 length: 15 amino acids. The V end was cut by 4 bases, the J end by 4 bases, with 18 bases between. CDR3 in amino acids: CAWIGSGVGADTQYF. CDR3 DNA: TGTGCCTGGATAGGCTCGGGGGTGGGCGCAGATACGCAGTATTTT. The full variable domain, rest sourced from reference TRBV30 and TRBJ2-3, is SQTIHQWPATLVQPVGSPLSLECTVEGTSNPNLYWYRQAAGRGLQLLFYSVGIGQISSEVPQNLSASRPQDRQFILSSKKLLLSDSGFYLCAWIGSGVGADTQYFGPGTRLTVL.

The chain links TRBV11-1 to TRBJ1-2; TRBD1 aligns across 7 bases. After removal of 5 bases from V and 8 bases from J, the junction contained 8 bases not matched to a gene. The CDR3 has 13 amino acids. Germline V gene lookup returns CDR1 SGHAT and CDR2 FQDESV (reference sequence). The CDR3 nucleotides read TGTGCCAGCAGCGGACCCCAGGGGGGAGGCTACACCTTC. Translated: CASSGPQGGGYTF.

In this sample, this clone turned up many times. This sequence joins TRBV9 and TRBJ2-2; D may be TRBD2 (6 bases). The CDR3 length is 16 residues. V lost 4 bases to trimming and J lost 0 bases, with 13 bases between them. Germline loops: CDR1 SGDLS, CDR2 YYNGEE. CDR3 sequence: CASSSGVVSNTGELFF. DNA of the CDR3: TGTGCCAGCAGCTCGGGAGTTGTTTCGAACACCGGGGAGCTGTTTTTT.

V and J are TRBV2 and TRBJ2-2; weak D call: TRBD2 (6 bases). Germline values: CDR1 SNHLY, CDR2 FYNNEI. This CDR3 comprises 16 residues. V was pared by 5 bases and J by 5 bases, with 18 bases between. This CDR3 is CASSRFSGVETGELFF. The CDR3 bases are TGTGCCAGCAGTCGCTTCTCGGGGGTCGAGACCGGGGAGCTGTTTTTT.

As to this clone: Sequence at one end of the junction differs from germline and may be a read error. The chain recombines TRBV7-2 with TRBJ1-6; D perhaps matches TRBD1 (6 bases). CDR1 SGHTA and CDR2 FQGNSA come from the germline V gene. The CDR3 has 13 residues. The CDR3 sequence is CASGLGVGGPLHF. CDR3 nucleotides: TGTGCCAGCGGCTTGGGGGTAGGGGGACCCCTCCACTTT.

This clone has a handful of counts. The rearrangement links TRBV29-1 to TRBJ1-2; 8 bases are shared with TRBD1. In germline, CDR1 is SQVTM, CDR2 ANQGSEA. This CDR3 comprises 13 residues. V gave up 3 bases and J gave up 7 bases; unmatched junction bases: 7. CDR3: CSVETGEEAGYTF. The DNA for the CDR3 is TGCAGCGTTGAGACAGGGGAGGAAGCTGGCTACACCTTC.

This chain joins TRBV5-6 and TRBJ2-1; D gene unclear. Per the germline V gene, CDR1 is SGHDT and CDR2 is YYEEEE. The CDR3 runs to 16 residues. With 2 bases removed from V and 0 bases from J, the gap between germline ends came to 12 bases. The CDR3 reads CASSFFGLDSYNEQFF. CDR3 coding DNA: TGTGCCAGCAGCTTTTTTGGGCTTGACTCCTACAATGAGCAGTTCTTC. The full variable domain, completed using reference TRBV5-6 and TRBJ2-1, is DAGVTQSPTHLIKTRGQQVTLRCSPKSGHDTVSWYQQALGQGPQFIFQYYEEEERQRGNFPDRFSGHQFPNYSSELNVNALLLGDSALYLCASSFFGLDSYNEQFFGPGTRLTVL.

The rearrangement links TRBV28 to TRBJ2-3; TRBD2 aligns across 10 bases. The J segment lost 3 bases and the V segment lost 6 bases, leaving 6 bases of the junction unmatched. Germline V gene sequence: CDR1 MDHEN, CDR2 SYDVKM. The CDR3 covers 15 residues. CDR3 in amino acids: CASRLAGGQTDTQYF. In nucleotides, the CDR3 is TGTGCCAGCAGGTTAGCGGGAGGCCAAACAGATACGCAGTATTTT.

CDR3 nucleotides: TGTGCCAGCAGGAGGACGGGGGAAGAGACCCAGTACTTC. Amino acid sequence: CASRRTGEETQYF. V is TRBV6-5 and J is TRBJ2-5; tentative D call: TRBD2 (6 bases). The CDR3 sequence is 13 residues long. Per germline, CDR1 MNHEY and CDR2 SVGAGI. Trimming pared 6 bases from V and 3 bases from J, leaving 11 bases between.

The rearrangement uses TRBV12-3 or TRBV12-4 and TRBJ2-7, with 7 positions matching TRBD1. This CDR3 comprises 12 residues. V lost 6 bases to trimming and J lost 7 bases; unmatched junction nucleotides: 6. CDR3 nucleotide sequence: TGTGCCAGCAGGGAACAGGGGCGAGAGCAGTACTTC. Translation: CASREQGREQYF.

This clone was detected only a few times. The chain joins TRBV11-2 to TRBJ1-1, with D possibly TRBD1 on 5 matching bases. This CDR3 spans 17 amino acids. Germline CDR1 reads SGHAT; CDR2 reads FQNNGV. V lost 5 bases, J lost 0 bases, and 19 bases lay in between. The CDR3 sequence: CASSQGLGGRMNTEAFF. The CDR3 coding sequence is TGTGCCAGCAGCCAGGGTCTCGGGGGGAGAATGAACACTGAAGCTTTCTTT.

This sequence joins TRBV20-1 and TRBJ2-6; no clear D. Trimming took 3 bases from V and 4 from J, leaving 10 bases between them. From germline, CDR1 is DFQATT and CDR2 SNEGSKA (reference sequence). This CDR3 contains 14 residues. In DNA, the CDR3 is TGCAGTGCTAGTGGGTCAGGCGGGGCCAACGTCCTGACTTTC. This sequence encodes CSASGSGGANVLTF.

The CDR3 DNA sequence: TGCGCCAGCAGCTTGGCCTCAGGGGCCTACGAGCAGTACTTC. Its translation: CASSLASGAYEQYF. The V call is TRBV5-1, the J call TRBJ2-7; TRBD1 is a possible D gene (6 bases). The germline V gene encodes CDR1 SGHRS and CDR2 YFSETQ. This CDR3 is 14 amino acids long. Between the trimmed V and J ends, which lost 0 bases and 2 bases, there was a span of 9 bases.

The count of this clone is one. This chain connects TRBV27 to TRBJ1-4, with TRBD1 identical over 7 bases. The CDR3 contains 13 residues. Trimming took 3 bases from V and 7 from J; bases not matched to a gene: 2. The germline gives CDR1 MNHEY, CDR2 SMNVEV (reference sequence). Written as DNA, the CDR3 is TGTGCCAGCAGTTTTACAGGGGTTGAAAAACTGTTTTTT. Translated: CASSFTGVEKLFF.

V usage is TRBV15 and J usage is TRBJ2-1; maybe TRBD2 (5 bases). In germline, CDR1 is LNHNV, CDR2 YYDKDF (reference sequence). The CDR3 sequence is 17 residues long. V was cut by 0 bases and J by 4 bases, with 16 bases left in between. CDR3 loop: CATSRDPLGRGYNEQFF. In DNA form, the CDR3 reads TGTGCCACCAGCAGAGATCCGCTAGGGAGAGGGTACAATGAGCAGTTCTTC.

J is TRBJ1-2 and V is TRBV9; no clear D. V was clipped by 3 bases and J by 3 bases, with 6 bases between them. CDR3 length: 12 amino acids. In germline, CDR1 is SGDLS, CDR2 YYNGEE. In DNA form, the CDR3 reads TGTGCCAGCAGCGACACCTACTATGGCTACACCTTC. Translated, it gives CASSDTYYGYTF.

The V call is TRBV12-5, the J call TRBJ2-1; TRBD2 matches at 9 bases. The germline V gene has CDR1 LGHNT and CDR2 FRNRAP. This CDR3 comprises 16 residues. Trimming at V came to 0 bases and at J to 2 bases, leaving 2 bases not matched to a gene. The CDR3 coding sequence is TGTGCTAGTGGTTTGGTCATAGCGGGAGCCTACAATGAGCAGTTCTTC. This gives the protein CASGLVIAGAYNEQFF.

The chain is built from TRBV5-1 and TRBJ2-1; 9 bases are shared with TRBD1. This CDR3 is built from 16 residues. J was trimmed by 7 bases and V by 4 bases; bases with no gene match: 12. Germline V gene lookup returns CDR1 SGHRS and CDR2 YFSETQ. This CDR3 is CASSPWTGEGLNEQFF. The CDR3 region has the DNA TGCGCCAGCAGCCCGTGGACAGGGGAAGGTTTGAATGAGCAGTTCTTC.

The chain couples TRBV20-1 to TRBJ2-1; TRBD2 is a possible D gene (5 bases). The CDR3 contains 11 residues. V was trimmed by 5 bases and J by 9 bases, leaving 11 bases between them. Germline assignment: CDR1 DFQATT and CDR2 SNEGSKA (reference sequence). CDR3 residues: CSAWTRGEQFF. Written as DNA, the CDR3 is TGCAGTGCTTGGACTCGGGGTGAGCAGTTCTTC.

V gene TRBV7-9 combines with J gene TRBJ2-3, with a possible D match to TRBD2 (7 bases). V was clipped by 6 bases and J by 1 base, with 8 bases between them. This CDR3 is built from 13 residues. Looked up from germline, CDR1 is SEHNR and CDR2 is FQNEAQ (reference sequence). Written as DNA, the CDR3 is TGTGCCAGCAGAGGGGGGGGCACAGATACGCAGTATTTT. Protein sequence: CASRGGGTDTQYF.

This clone occurred once. This chain connects TRBV10-3 to TRBJ2-3, with 12 bases fitting TRBD2. The CDR3 extends over 15 amino acids. J gave up 0 bases and V 11 bases, and 6 bases lay outside the gene matches. Germline V gene sequence: CDR1 ENHRY, CDR2 SYGVKD. Written as DNA, the CDR3 is TGTGCCTCTCGGACTAGCGGGGATAGCACAGATACGCAGTATTTT. This sequence encodes CASRTSGDSTDTQYF.

The chain joins TRBV14 to TRBJ1-1, with 7 bases identical to TRBD1. Germline V gene data show CDR1 as SGHDN and CDR2 as FVKESK. This CDR3 comprises 13 residues. V shed 5 bases, J shed 4 bases, and the junction held 4 bases outside the gene matches. The CDR3 loop reads CASSSDRATEAFF. The CDR3 coding sequence is TGTGCCAGCAGCTCCGACAGGGCCACTGAAGCTTTCTTT.

V is TRBV18 and J is TRBJ2-1, with a weak D call TRBD1 (5 bases). V was shortened by 6 bases and J by 9 bases, with 15 bases between the two germline ends. The CDR3 contains 13 residues. CDR1 is KGHSH, CDR2 LQKENI, per germline. The CDR3 loop reads CASSGTQQGEQFF. CDR3 nucleotide sequence: TGTGCCAGCTCTGGCACCCAGCAGGGTGAGCAGTTCTTC.

The rearrangement links TRBV5-1 to TRBJ1-2, with D possibly TRBD1 on 6 matching bases. The CDR3 extends over 14 amino acids. Germline V gene sequence: CDR1 SGHRS, CDR2 YFSETQ. The germline V and J ends were trimmed by 0 bases and 6 bases, with 12 bases remaining between them. CDR3 sequence (DNA): TGCGCCAGCAGCTTGGACAGGGCTTTTGATGGCTACACCTTC. Residues: CASSLDRAFDGYTF.

This chain uses TRBV29-1 with TRBJ2-1; 7 positions match TRBD2. Per germline, CDR1 SQVTM and CDR2 ANQGSEA. V lost 7 bases and J lost 3; bases outside the gene matches: 12. The length of the CDR3 is 15 residues. CDR3: CSGGVSGIFYNEQFF. CDR3 nucleotide sequence: TGCAGCGGGGGGGTGAGCGGGATCTTCTACAATGAGCAGTTCTTC.

This chain joins TRBV6-5 and TRBJ1-6; D gene unclear. The V end lost 5 bases, the J end lost 7 bases, and 9 bases lay between the germline ends. CDR1 is MNHEY, CDR2 SVGAGI, per germline. The CDR3 length is 13 residues. CDR3 sequence (DNA): TGTGCCAGCAGTCTGGACTTCAATTCACCCCTCCACTTT. This gives the protein CASSLDFNSPLHF.

This sequence joins TRBV7-8 and TRBJ2-4; 11 bases are a match to TRBD1. This CDR3 comprises 13 residues. CDR1 SGHVS and CDR2 FQNEAQ come from the germline V gene. The V segment lost 8 bases and the J segment 6 bases; nucleotides outside the gene matches: 3. The chain's CDR3 is CASGGTGGNIQYF. The CDR3, as DNA: TGTGCCAGCGGGGGGACAGGGGGAAACATTCAGTACTTC.

J is TRBJ2-6 and V is TRBV19; no reliable D call. V was shortened by 0 bases and J by 4 bases, with 7 bases between the two germline ends. The CDR3 runs 15 residues. Germline V gives CDR1 LNHDA, CDR2 SQIVND (reference sequence). The CDR3 loop is CASSIDISGANVLTF. CDR3 DNA: TGTGCCAGTAGTATAGATATTTCCGGGGCCAACGTCCTGACTTTC.

The chain employs TRBV5-1 and TRBJ2-5; 8 nucleotides align to TRBD1. The germline gives CDR1 SGHRS, CDR2 YFSETQ. The CDR3 totals 14 residues. V trimming: 4 bases; J trimming: 2 bases; junction bases outside the gene matches: 4. The CDR3, as DNA: TGCGCCAGCAGCAAGACAGGGGAACAAGAGACCCAGTACTTC. Translation: CASSKTGEQETQYF.

This sequence joins TRBV5-6 and TRBJ2-7, with D maybe TRBD1 (6 bases). CDR3 length: 15 amino acids. V gave up 0 bases and J gave up 4 bases, with 14 bases separating them. CDR1 and CDR2 (germline): SGHDT, YYEEEE. For the CDR3, the DNA is TGTGCCAGCAGCTTGGTGTCAGGGGCGGGTTACGAGCAGTACTTC. It codes for CASSLVSGAGYEQYF.